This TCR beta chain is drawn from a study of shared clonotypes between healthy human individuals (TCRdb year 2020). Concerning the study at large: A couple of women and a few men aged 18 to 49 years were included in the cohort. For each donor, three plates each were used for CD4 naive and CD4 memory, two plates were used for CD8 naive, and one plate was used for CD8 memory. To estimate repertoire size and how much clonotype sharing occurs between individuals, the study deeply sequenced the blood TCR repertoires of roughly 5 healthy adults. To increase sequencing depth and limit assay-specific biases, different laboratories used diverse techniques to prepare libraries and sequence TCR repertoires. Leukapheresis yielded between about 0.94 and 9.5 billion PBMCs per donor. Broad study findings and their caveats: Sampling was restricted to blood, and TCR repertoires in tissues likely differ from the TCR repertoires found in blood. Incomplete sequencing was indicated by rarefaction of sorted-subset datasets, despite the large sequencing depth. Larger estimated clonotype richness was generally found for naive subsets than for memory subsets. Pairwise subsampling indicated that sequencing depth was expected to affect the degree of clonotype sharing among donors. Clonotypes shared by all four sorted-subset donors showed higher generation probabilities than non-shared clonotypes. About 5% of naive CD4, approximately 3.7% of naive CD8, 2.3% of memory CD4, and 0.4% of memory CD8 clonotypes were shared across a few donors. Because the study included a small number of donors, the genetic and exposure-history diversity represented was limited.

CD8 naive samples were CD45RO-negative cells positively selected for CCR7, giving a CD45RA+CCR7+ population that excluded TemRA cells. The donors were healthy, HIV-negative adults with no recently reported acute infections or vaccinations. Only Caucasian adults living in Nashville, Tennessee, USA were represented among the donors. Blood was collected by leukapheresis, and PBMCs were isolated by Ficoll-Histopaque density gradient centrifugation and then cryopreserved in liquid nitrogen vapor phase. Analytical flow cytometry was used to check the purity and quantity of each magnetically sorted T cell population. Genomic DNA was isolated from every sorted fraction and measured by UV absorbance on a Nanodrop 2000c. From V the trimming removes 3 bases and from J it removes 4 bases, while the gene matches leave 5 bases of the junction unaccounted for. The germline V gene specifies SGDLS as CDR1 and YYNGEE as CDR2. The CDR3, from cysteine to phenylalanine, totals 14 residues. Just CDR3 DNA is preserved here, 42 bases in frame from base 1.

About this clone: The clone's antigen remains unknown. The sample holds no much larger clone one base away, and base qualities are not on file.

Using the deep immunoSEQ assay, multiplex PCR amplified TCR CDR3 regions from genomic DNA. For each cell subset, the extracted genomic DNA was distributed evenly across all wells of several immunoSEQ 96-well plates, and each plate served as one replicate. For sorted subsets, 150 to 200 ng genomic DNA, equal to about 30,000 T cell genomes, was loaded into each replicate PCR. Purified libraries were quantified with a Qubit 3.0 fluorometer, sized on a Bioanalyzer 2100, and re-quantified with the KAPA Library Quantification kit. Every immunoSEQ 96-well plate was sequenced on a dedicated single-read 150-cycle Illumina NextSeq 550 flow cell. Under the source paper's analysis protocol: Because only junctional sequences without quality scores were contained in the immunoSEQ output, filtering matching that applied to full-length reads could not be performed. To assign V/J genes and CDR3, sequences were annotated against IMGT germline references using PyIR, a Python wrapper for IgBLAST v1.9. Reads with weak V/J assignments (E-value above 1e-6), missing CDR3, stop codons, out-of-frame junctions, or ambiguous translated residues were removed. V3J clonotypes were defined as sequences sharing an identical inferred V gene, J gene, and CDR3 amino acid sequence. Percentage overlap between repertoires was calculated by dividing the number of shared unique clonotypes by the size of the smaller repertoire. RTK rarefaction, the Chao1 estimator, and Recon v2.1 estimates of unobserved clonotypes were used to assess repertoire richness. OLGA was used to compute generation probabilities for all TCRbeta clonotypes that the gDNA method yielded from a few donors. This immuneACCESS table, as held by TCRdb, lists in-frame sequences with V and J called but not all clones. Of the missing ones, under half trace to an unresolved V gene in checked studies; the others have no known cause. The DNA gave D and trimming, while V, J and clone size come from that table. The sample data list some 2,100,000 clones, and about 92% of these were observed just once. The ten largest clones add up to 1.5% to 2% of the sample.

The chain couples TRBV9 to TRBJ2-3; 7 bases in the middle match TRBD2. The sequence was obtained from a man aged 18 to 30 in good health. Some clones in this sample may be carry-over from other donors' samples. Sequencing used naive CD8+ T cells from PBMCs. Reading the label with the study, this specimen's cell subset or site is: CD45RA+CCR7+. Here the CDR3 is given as CASSAAGAADTQYF. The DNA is TGTGCCAGCAGCGCCGCGGGAGCCGCAGATACGCAGTATTTT.